The clone carrying this TCR beta chain was detected a few times. The sample originates from a study of blood T cells in healthy people across ages. The ends were cut back, 1 base at V and 5 bases at J, with 13 bases in the middle. The CDR3 is 15 residues long. CDR1 is SGHRS and CDR2 is YFSETQ in the germline V gene. For the second PCR, which ran for about 7 to 12 cycles, a sample-barcoded 5' primer and a J-beta primer mix were used. TCRdb re-called the 5' RACE reads with MiXCR, one entry per CDR3 protein. The repertoire has 1.2 million to 1.5 million distinct CDR3 sequences, 55% to 75% of them found once; the top ten carry approximately 7%.

Sequenced sample: blood. This receptor was taken from a man between 18 and 29 years old in good health. The J gene is TRBJ2-1, the V gene TRBV5-1; D is undetermined. The CDR3 loop is CASSLLGGSNNEQFF. CDR3 coding DNA: TGCGCCAGCAGCTTGTTAGGCGGATCTAACAATGAGCAGTTCTTC.